The present entry profiles one T cell receptor (beta chain) with its context. This entry belongs to a study of blood T cell repertoires in COVID-19. Only in-frame clones appear in the TCRdb table, and some are missing; sequencing was by immunoSEQ multiplex PCR. Of hundreds of thousands of clones in the sample, approximately 81% were seen once. The CDR3 extends over 13 amino acids. Trimming left V 5 bases short and J 0 bases short, with 8 bases between. Per germline, CDR1 MNHEY and CDR2 SVGEGT. This TCR derives from a woman of 80 years or more with acute or convalescent COVID-19. Sample: peripheral blood. The chain recombines TRBV6-2 or TRBV6-3 with TRBJ2-7; D remains ambiguous. The CDR3 nucleotides read TGTGCCAGCAGTCAGTGGAGCTCCTACGAGCAGTACTTC. Translated, it gives CASSQWSSYEQYF.